This T cell receptor (beta chain) was identified in a study of T cells in Graves' hyperthyroidism and ophthalmopathy. Whole-study results and caveats: Model predictions of ophthalmopathy came a median around 6.5 months before onset. Blood also carried most thyroid clonotypes expanded above 0.001.

A note on this clonotype: Its antigen is not identified.

The V segment lost 4 bases and the J segment 10 bases; nucleotides outside the gene matches: 7. This CDR3 contains 13 residues. CDR1 is DFQATT and CDR2 is SNEGSKA in the germline V gene (reference sequence). TCR beta CDR3 sequences were amplified from RNA transcripts. With the HTBI primer set, the TCR CDR3 went through a first round of RT-PCR. TCRdb passed the multiplex PCR reads through MiXCR, listing each CDR3 protein once. Among roughly 500,000 distinct CDR3 sequences, 35% to 55% were seen once, and the ten largest hold roughly 19%. Patients with uncontrolled infections, other autoimmune diseases, pregnancy or lactation were excluded. Diagnoses used clinical symptoms, serum thyroxine and TRAb, thyroid ultrasound and orbital computed tomography.

The sequencing sample was made of peripheral blood or thyroid tissue (not recorded which). The source is an adult woman with Graves' disease, either hyperthyroidism or ophthalmopathy (not recorded which). J is TRBJ1-6 and V is TRBV20-1; TRBD1 matches 7 bases. The DNA for the CDR3 is TGCAGTGCTACTCTAGACAGGGACTCACCCCTCCACTTT. As protein: CSATLDRDSPLHF.